The 32 T cell receptor beta chains below come from one sample, sequenced in a study of regulatory T cells in long-lasting Graves disease. Researchers made TCR beta libraries by using iRepertoire HTBI primers and running Arm-PCR on CDR3 regions. A single record per CDR3 protein comes from TCRdb applying MiXCR to the multiplex PCR reads. This sample has roughly 500,000 distinct CDR3 sequences, with around 12% found just once. Time point of the sample: newly diagnosed GD, antithyroid drugs for less than 3 months. Generation of the TCR library employed RNA extracted from PBMCs. This sample also appeared in a second study, on T cells in Graves' hyperthyroidism and ophthalmopathy.

The material was peripheral blood mononuclear cells (PBMCs), obtained at new diagnosis, from a patient treated with antithyroid drugs. These receptors originate from a woman in her twenties or thirties with Graves disease.

This clonotype was picked up many times. The chain recombines TRBV18 with TRBJ1-1, with D possibly matching TRBD1 (5 bases). The length of the CDR3 is 14 residues. CDR1 is KGHSH and CDR2 is LQKENI in the germline V gene. Trimming took off 3 bases at V and 1 base at J, with 9 bases between the two ends. CDR3 sequence: CASSPIDRNTEAFF. The CDR3 nucleotides are TGTGCCAGCTCACCGATCGACAGGAACACTGAAGCTTTCTTT.

The sample holds many counts of this clonotype. CDR3 nucleotides: TGTGCCAGCAGGAACACCGGGGAGCTGTTTTTT. Translated: CASRNTGELFF. The chain combines TRBV2 with TRBJ2-2; no reliable D call. This CDR3 has 11 amino acids. V dropped 6 bases and J dropped 1 base, with 0 bases sitting between them. CDR1 is SNHLY, CDR2 FYNNEI, per germline. Full variable domain (remainder filled in from reference TRBV2 and TRBJ2-2): EPEVTQTPSHQVTQMGQEVILRCVPISNHLYFYWYRQILGQKVEFLVSFYNNEISEKSEIFDDQFSVERPDGSNFTLKIRSTKLEDSAMYFCASRNTGELFFGEGSRLTVL.

This clonotype was found a few times. It may be a read error: a sequence one base away is much more abundant. The J gene is TRBJ2-3, the V gene TRBV2; no reliable D call. Germline CDR1 is SNHLY and CDR2 is FYNNEI. CDR3 length: 12 amino acids. The CDR3 DNA reads TGTGCCAGCGGTGAACAAGCGTATACGCAGTATTTT. Its translation: CASGEQAYTQYF.

About this clonotype: A clone one base away is much larger, so this may be a read error. The chain employs TRBV5-5 and TRBJ2-7; perhaps TRBD2 as D (6 bases). The CDR3 is made up of 14 amino acids. Germline values: CDR1 SGHKS, CDR2 YYEKEE (reference sequence). CDR3 in amino acids: CASSRRGYNNEQYF. The CDR3 DNA follows: TGCGCCAGCAGCCGGAGGGGCTACAACAATGAGCAGTACTTC. Combining the CDR3 with reference TRBV5-5 and TRBJ2-7 gives the whole variable domain DAGVTQSPTHLIKTRGQQVTLRCSPISGHKSVSWYQQVLGQGPQFIFQYYEKEERGRGNFPDRFSARQFPNYSSELNVNALLLGDSALYLCASSRRGYNNEQYFGPGTRLTVT.

The chain couples TRBV4-1 to TRBJ2-3; D remains ambiguous. The ends were cut back, 4 bases at V and 0 bases at J, with 23 bases in the middle. CDR1 is MGHRA, CDR2 YSYEKL, per germline. The CDR3 extends over 19 amino acids. The DNA for the CDR3 is TGCGCCAGCAGCCGAGATATGCGAACTACTGCCCGGAGCACAGATACGCAGTATTTT. This gives the protein CASSRDMRTTARSTDTQYF.

With respect to this clonotype: With only one base between it and a far larger clone, this is likely a read error. The chain couples TRBV19 to TRBJ2-3; perhaps TRBD1 as D (5 bases). The germline V and J ends were trimmed by 9 bases and 4 bases, with 23 bases remaining between them. The CDR3 length is 16 residues. Germline assignment: CDR1 LNHDA and CDR2 SQIVND (reference sequence). Written as DNA, the CDR3 is TGTGCCAGCAGCTTACAGACCTGGGGCGGAGCAGATACGCAGTATTTT. Translation gives CASSLQTWGGADTQYF.

The table lists this clonotype with many counts. The chain couples TRBV5-1 to TRBJ1-4, with D possibly matching TRBD1 (5 bases). Trimming left V 6 bases short and J 5 bases short, with 14 bases between. This CDR3 has 14 residues. Per germline, CDR1 SGHRS and CDR2 YFSETQ. In nucleotides, the CDR3 is TGCGCCAGCACTCCAGGGACCGAGAATGAAAAACTGTTTTTT. Protein sequence: CASTPGTENEKLFF.

As concerns this clonotype: A much more abundant neighbour one base away suggests this may be a read error. The chain uses TRBV10-3 and TRBJ2-1; no clear D gene. In germline, CDR1 is ENHRY, CDR2 SYGVKD. The CDR3 is 13 residues long. The CDR3 spells CATSEPPYNEQFF. The CDR3 DNA reads as TGTGCCACCAGTGAGCCCCCCTACAATGAGCAGTTCTTC.

This clonotype was seen a few times. The rearrangement links TRBV25-1 to TRBJ2-3, with 7 bases fitting TRBD1. CDR1 MGHDK and CDR2 SYGVNS come from the germline V gene. The CDR3 length is 15 residues. Trimming cost V 4 bases and J 1 base; bases outside gene matches: 5. CDR3 DNA sequence: TGTGCCAGCAGTGTATTGGGGACAGGCACAGATACGCAGTATTTT. Translated, it gives CASSVLGTGTDTQYF.

In this sample, this clonotype turned up many times. This rearrangement joins TRBV20-1 to TRBJ2-1; D might be TRBD1 (6 bases). The CDR3 is 13 amino acids. The ends were cut back, 6 bases at V and 6 bases at J, with 15 bases in the middle. The V gene's germline CDR1 is DFQATT and CDR2 SNEGSKA (reference sequence). The CDR3 here is CSARQELGNEQFF. In nucleotides, the CDR3 is TGCAGTGCGAGACAGGAACTGGGCAATGAGCAGTTCTTC.

In its sample, this clonotype was seen many times. The chain is built from TRBV30 and TRBJ2-1; 8 bases are a match to TRBD1. Germline-derived CDR1 and CDR2 are GTSNPN and SVGIG (reference sequence). V was pared by 0 bases and J by 7 bases, with 14 bases of the junction left unmatched. This CDR3 contains 17 residues. In nucleotides, the CDR3 is TGTGCCTGGAGTGTTTCCTGGAGCAGGGGGCGCAGAAATGAGCAGTTCTTC. This gives the protein CAWSVSWSRGRRNEQFF.

The rearrangement uses TRBV6-1 and TRBJ2-7; no reliable D call. V lost 7 bases and J lost 0, with 7 bases in between. This CDR3 is 12 amino acids long. CDR1 is MNHNS, CDR2 SASEGT, per germline. The CDR3 is CASIEHSYEQYF. The CDR3 DNA is TGTGCCAGCATAGAGCACTCCTACGAGCAGTACTTC.

J is TRBJ2-6 and V is TRBV7-9; perhaps TRBD2 as D (5 bases). The CDR3 has 15 amino acids. The germline gives CDR1 SEHNR, CDR2 FQNEAQ (reference sequence). Trimming shortened V by 8 bases and J by 4 bases, and 15 bases separated the two germline ends. Here the CDR3 DNA reads TGTGCCAGCCGAGGTTTGCGGGCCGGGGCCAACGTCCTGACTTTC. This sequence encodes CASRGLRAGANVLTF.

This clonotype was detected ten times or more. This chain links TRBV28 with TRBJ2-7; D uncertain. Looked up from germline, CDR1 is MDHEN and CDR2 is SYDVKM. The CDR3 spans 13 residues. Trimming removed 4 bases from V and 7 bases from J, with 14 bases in between. The CDR3 spells CASSSPWGREQYF. The DNA for the CDR3 is TGTGCCAGCAGTTCCCCCTGGGGTCGGGAGCAGTACTTC.

This clonotype was detected many times. This chain links TRBV2 with TRBJ2-7; 8 bases line up with TRBD2. CDR1 is SNHLY and CDR2 is FYNNEI in the germline V gene. CDR3 length: 15 residues. Unmatched junction bases numbered 10, after V lost 7 bases and J lost 2 bases. The CDR3 is CASNQERERTYEQYF. The DNA of the CDR3 is TGTGCCAGCAATCAGGAGCGGGAGCGAACCTACGAGCAGTACTTC.

There are many counts of this clonotype. This chain connects TRBV2 to TRBJ1-5; no clear D. CDR1 SNHLY and CDR2 FYNNEI come from the germline V gene. The CDR3 has 13 residues. Trimming took off 6 bases at V and 4 bases at J, with 10 bases between the two ends. The CDR3 protein is CASRRSWNQPQHF. The CDR3 bases are TGTGCCAGCAGACGGTCCTGGAATCAGCCCCAGCATTTT. The full variable domain, in which reference TRBV2 and TRBJ1-5 provide the parts outside the CDR3, is EPEVTQTPSHQVTQMGQEVILRCVPISNHLYFYWYRQILGQKVEFLVSFYNNEISEKSEIFDDQFSVERPDGSNFTLKIRSTKLEDSAMYFCASRRSWNQPQHFGDGTRLSIL.

The rearrangement uses TRBV6-2 or TRBV6-3 and TRBJ1-5; D is perhaps TRBD1 (5 bases). The CDR3 spans 15 residues. V lost 6 bases, J lost 1 base, and 13 bases lay in between. Germline lookup yields CDR1 MNHEY and CDR2 SVGEGT. This CDR3 reads CASRRTQVSNQPQHF. The CDR3 DNA reads TGTGCCAGCAGGAGGACACAGGTGAGCAATCAGCCCCAGCATTTT.

This chain links TRBV19 with TRBJ1-1; D not certain. Germline V gene lookup returns CDR1 LNHDA and CDR2 SQIVND (reference sequence). Trimming removed 3 bases at V and 6 bases at J, with 11 bases between. The CDR3 is 13 amino acids. The CDR3 loop reads CASSITSEAEAFF. Here the CDR3 DNA reads TGTGCCAGTAGTATCACAAGCGAGGCTGAAGCTTTCTTT.

V and J are TRBV4-1 and TRBJ1-5; D is possibly TRBD1 (5 bases). Germline loops: CDR1 MGHRA, CDR2 YSYEKL. The V gene lost 0 bases and the J gene lost 1 base, with 13 bases spanning the gap. This CDR3 is built from 17 residues. The DNA for the CDR3 is TGCGCCAGCAGCCAAGATTATAGGGGTTTGAGCAATCAGCCCCAGCATTTT. Amino acid sequence: CASSQDYRGLSNQPQHF.

This clonotype was counted between two and nine times. A read error may produce the germline difference seen at one junction end. The gene calls are TRBV6-1 and TRBJ2-7, with D perhaps TRBD1 (6 bases). Per germline, CDR1 MNHNS and CDR2 SASEGT. There are 13 residues in the CDR3. The CDR3 DNA follows: TGTGCCAGCAGCCGCCTGGACAGCTACGGGCAGTACTTC. As protein: CASSRLDSYGQYF.

This clonotype has a handful of counts. V gene TRBV13 combines with J gene TRBJ1-6; perhaps TRBD1 as D (5 bases). There are 16 residues in the CDR3. The germline CDR1 and CDR2 sequences are PRHDT and FYEKMQ (reference sequence). The V gene lost 6 bases and the J gene lost 6 bases, with 18 bases spanning the gap. The CDR3: CASRPREGSGNSPLHF. The CDR3 DNA reads as TGTGCCAGCAGACCTCGTGAGGGGAGCGGTAATTCACCCCTCCACTTT.

Many counts were recorded for this clonotype. The chain carries TRBV7-2 and TRBJ2-5, with D unclear. This CDR3 region has 15 residues. V lost 2 bases and J lost 1, with 11 bases in between. The germline V gene encodes CDR1 SGHTA and CDR2 FQGNSA. CDR3 residues: CASSLSWAVQETQYF. DNA for the CDR3: TGTGCCAGCAGCTTATCCTGGGCAGTCCAAGAGACCCAGTACTTC.

A few counts support this clonotype. The germline gene is not matched at one end of the junction; a read error may be the cause. The rearrangement links TRBV2 to TRBJ2-3, with 13 bases that match TRBD2. CDR1 SNHLY and CDR2 FYNNEI come from the germline V gene. The CDR3 is 20 residues long. The CDR3 nucleotides read TGTTCCCTCAACGTCCTACCGGGACTAGCGGGACAGCTGAGCACAAATACGCAGTATTTT. It yields the protein CSLNVLPGLAGQLSTNTQYF. The complete variable domain, with remaining parts taken from reference TRBV2 and TRBJ2-3, reads EPEVTQTPSHQVTQMGQEVILRCVPISNHLYFYWYRQILGQKVEFLVSFYNNEISEKSEIFDDQFSVERPDGSNFTLKIRSTKLEDSAMYFCSLNVLPGLAGQLSTNTQYFGPGTRLTVL.

This clonotype came up many times. The chain combines TRBV11-3 with TRBJ2-1; TRBD2 matches at 8 bases. CDR3 length equals 16 residues. Germline CDR1 reads SGHNT; CDR2 reads YENEEA. V trimming: 1 base; J trimming: 3 bases; junction bases outside the gene matches: 5. In nucleotides, the CDR3 is TGTGCCAGCAGCTTAGTCCGGGAGGGCGGCTACAATGAGCAGTTCTTC. Translated, it gives CASSLVREGGYNEQFF. Supplemented by reference TRBV11-3 and TRBJ2-1, the full variable domain reads EAGVVQSPRYKIIEKKQPVAFWCNPISGHNTLYWYLQNLGQGPELLIRYENEEAVDDSQLPKDRFSAERLKGVDSTLKIQPAELGDSAVYLCASSLVREGGYNEQFFGPGTRLTVL.

This clonotype was picked up many times. The chain has TRBV5-5 and TRBJ1-2, with D unclear. The germline V and J ends were trimmed by 4 bases and 4 bases, with 23 bases remaining between them. The germline V gene has CDR1 SGHKS and CDR2 YYEKEE (reference sequence). The CDR3 consists of 17 residues. CDR3 coding DNA: TGTGCCAGCAGCCTGTGGGGAAGAAAGGCCGTCCCCTATGGCTACACCTTC. As protein: CASSLWGRKAVPYGYTF.

Remarks on this clonotype: One junction end disagrees with the germline gene, perhaps due to a read error. This chain uses TRBV7-2 with TRBJ2-1; TRBD2 agrees at 11 bases. The CDR3 spans 15 residues. CDR1 is SGHTA and CDR2 is FQGNSA in the germline V gene. CDR3 amino acids: CASSLAGGLLYEQFF. The DNA of the CDR3 is TGTGCCAGCAGCCTAGCGGGAGGCCTTTTATATGAGCAGTTCTTC.

This clonotype was found a few times. This chain uses TRBV20-1 with TRBJ2-5; 10 nucleotides line up with TRBD2. The CDR3 is made up of 15 amino acids. Unmatched junction bases numbered 9, after V lost 3 bases and J lost 5 bases. Germline V CDR1 and CDR2: DFQATT, SNEGSKA (reference sequence). DNA for the CDR3: TGCAGTGCTAGTACCCTAGCGGGAGCTCGGGAGACCCAGTACTTC. Translating gives CSASTLAGARETQYF.

The V and J genes are TRBV20-1 and TRBJ2-1; 7 nucleotides align to TRBD2. The germline V gene has CDR1 DFQATT and CDR2 SNEGSKA (reference sequence). The CDR3 has 13 residues. Unmatched junction bases numbered 4, after V lost 4 bases and J lost 4 bases. This CDR3 reads CSATSGTYNEQFF. The CDR3, as DNA: TGCAGTGCTACCAGCGGGACTTACAATGAGCAGTTCTTC.

In this sample, this clonotype turned up many times. The gene calls are TRBV28 and TRBJ2-3, with 7 bases fitting TRBD1. The ends lost 1 base at V and 3 bases at J; junction bases unmatched: 10. Germline CDR1 reads MDHEN; CDR2 reads SYDVKM. The CDR3 extends over 17 amino acids. The CDR3 DNA reads TGTGCCAGCAGTTTATTTCCCCGACAGGGAGTAACAGATACGCAGTATTTT. Protein product: CASSLFPRQGVTDTQYF.

This clonotype has just a few counts. CDR3 sequence: CASRPAGRRWEQFF. The CDR3, as DNA: TGCGCCAGCAGGCCAGCCGGGAGAAGGTGGGAGCAGTTCTTC. The chain is built from TRBV4-1 and TRBJ2-1, with D possibly TRBD2 on 6 matching bases. Trimming pared 6 bases from V and 10 bases from J, leaving 19 bases between. Per germline, CDR1 MGHRA and CDR2 YSYEKL. This CDR3 region has 14 residues.

J is TRBJ2-5 and V is TRBV5-1; D is tentatively TRBD1 or TRBD2 (6 bases each). CDR1 is SGHRS and CDR2 is YFSETQ in the germline V gene. V lost 2 bases and J 1 base, leaving 12 bases between the germline ends. The CDR3 covers 15 residues. The CDR3 DNA follows: TGCGCCAGCAGCTTAGGGGGGAGGACCCAAGAGACCCAGTACTTC. Translating gives CASSLGGRTQETQYF.

This clonotype was seen a handful of times. The J gene is TRBJ1-1, the V gene TRBV9; no reliable D call. The V and J ends lost 1 base and 6 bases respectively, with 10 bases between them. From germline, CDR1 is SGDLS and CDR2 YYNGEE. CDR3 length: 13 residues. The CDR3, as DNA: TGTGCCAGCAGCGTAACGGGCCGGTCTGAAGCTTTCTTT. Its protein product is CASSVTGRSEAFF.